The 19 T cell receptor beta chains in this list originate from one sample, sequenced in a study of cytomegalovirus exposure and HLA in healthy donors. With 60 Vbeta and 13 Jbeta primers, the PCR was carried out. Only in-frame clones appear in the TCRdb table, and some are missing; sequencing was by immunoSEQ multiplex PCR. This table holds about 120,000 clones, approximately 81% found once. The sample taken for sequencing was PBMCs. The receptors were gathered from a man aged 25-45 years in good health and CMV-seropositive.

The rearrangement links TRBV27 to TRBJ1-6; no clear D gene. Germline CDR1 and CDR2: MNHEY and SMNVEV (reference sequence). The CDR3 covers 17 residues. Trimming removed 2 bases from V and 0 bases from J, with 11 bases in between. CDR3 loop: CASSLEFLSSYNSPLHF. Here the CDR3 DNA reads TGTGCCAGCAGTTTAGAGTTCCTGAGCTCCTATAATTCACCCCTCCACTTT.

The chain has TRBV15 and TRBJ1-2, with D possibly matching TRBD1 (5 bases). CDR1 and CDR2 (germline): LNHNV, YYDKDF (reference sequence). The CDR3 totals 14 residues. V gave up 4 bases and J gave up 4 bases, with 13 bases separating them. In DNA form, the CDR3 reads TGTGCCACCAGCATGTCGGGGGAGGCCTATGGCTACACCTTC. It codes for CATSMSGEAYGYTF.

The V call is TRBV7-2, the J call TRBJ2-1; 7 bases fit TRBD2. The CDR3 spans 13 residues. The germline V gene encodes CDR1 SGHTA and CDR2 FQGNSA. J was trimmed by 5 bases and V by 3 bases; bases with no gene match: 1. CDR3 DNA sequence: TGTGCCAGCAGCTTCAGCGGGAACAATGAGCAGTTCTTC. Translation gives CASSFSGNNEQFF.

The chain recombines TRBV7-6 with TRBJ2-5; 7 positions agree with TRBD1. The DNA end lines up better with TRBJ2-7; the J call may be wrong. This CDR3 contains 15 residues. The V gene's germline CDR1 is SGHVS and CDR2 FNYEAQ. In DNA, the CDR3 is TGTGCCAGCAGCCTTCGACAGGGTACTTCCTACGAGCAGTACTTC. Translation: CASSLRQGTSYEQYF.

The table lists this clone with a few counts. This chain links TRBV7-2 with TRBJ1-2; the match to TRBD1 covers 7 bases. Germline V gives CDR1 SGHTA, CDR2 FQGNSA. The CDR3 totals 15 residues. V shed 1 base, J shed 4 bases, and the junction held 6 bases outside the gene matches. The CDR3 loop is CASSLGEGGVYGYTF. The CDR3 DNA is TGTGCCAGCAGCTTAGGTGAAGGGGGCGTCTATGGCTACACCTTC.

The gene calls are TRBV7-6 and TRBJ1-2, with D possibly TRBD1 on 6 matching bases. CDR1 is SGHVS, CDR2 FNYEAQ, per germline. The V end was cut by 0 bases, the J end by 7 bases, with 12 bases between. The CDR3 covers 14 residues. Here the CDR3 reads CASSLAQGRTGYTF. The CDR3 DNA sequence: TGTGCCAGCAGCTTAGCACAGGGTCGGACTGGCTACACCTTC.

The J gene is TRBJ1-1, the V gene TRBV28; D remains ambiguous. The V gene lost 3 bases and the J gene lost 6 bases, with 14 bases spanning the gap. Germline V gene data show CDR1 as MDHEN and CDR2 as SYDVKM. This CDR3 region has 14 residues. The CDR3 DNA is TGTGCCAGCAGTTTCCCAAGGGTCGGGGCTGAAGCTTTCTTT. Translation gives CASSFPRVGAEAFF. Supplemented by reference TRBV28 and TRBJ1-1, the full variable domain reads DVKVTQSSRYLVKRTGEKVFLECVQDMDHENMFWYRQDPGLGLRLIYFSYDVKMKEKGDIPEGYSVSREKKERFSLILESASTNQTSMYLCASSFPRVGAEAFFGQGTRLTVV.

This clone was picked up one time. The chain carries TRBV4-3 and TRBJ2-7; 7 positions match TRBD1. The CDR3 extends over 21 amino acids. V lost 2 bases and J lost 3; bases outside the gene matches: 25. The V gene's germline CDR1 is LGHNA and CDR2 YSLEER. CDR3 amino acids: CASSQSRGFLTGTDFLYEQYF. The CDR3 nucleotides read TGCGCCAGCAGCCAAAGTAGGGGATTTTTGACCGGGACAGATTTCCTCTACGAGCAGTACTTC.

For the CDR3, the DNA is TGTGCCATTTCTGATTCGACAGTTATTAATGAAAAACTGTTTTTT. This gives the protein CAISDSTVINEKLFF. The chain links TRBV10-3 to TRBJ1-4; possible D gene TRBD1, 5 bases. Germline values: CDR1 ENHRY, CDR2 SYGVKD. This CDR3 region has 15 residues. Trimming removed 9 bases from V and 4 bases from J, with 18 bases in between.

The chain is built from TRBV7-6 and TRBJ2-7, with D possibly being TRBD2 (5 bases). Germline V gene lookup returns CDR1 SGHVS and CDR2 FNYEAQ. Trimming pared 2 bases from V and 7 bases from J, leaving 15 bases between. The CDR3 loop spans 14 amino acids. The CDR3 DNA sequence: TGTGCCAGCAGCTTACGGACCGGGAACGAAGAGCAGTACTTC. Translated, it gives CASSLRTGNEEQYF.

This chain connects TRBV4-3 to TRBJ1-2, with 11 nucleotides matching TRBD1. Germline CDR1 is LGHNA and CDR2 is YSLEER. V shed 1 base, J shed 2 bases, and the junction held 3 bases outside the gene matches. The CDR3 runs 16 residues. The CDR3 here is CASSQGTGGGNYGYTF. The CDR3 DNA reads TGCGCCAGCAGCCAAGGGACAGGGGGCGGAAACTATGGCTACACCTTC.

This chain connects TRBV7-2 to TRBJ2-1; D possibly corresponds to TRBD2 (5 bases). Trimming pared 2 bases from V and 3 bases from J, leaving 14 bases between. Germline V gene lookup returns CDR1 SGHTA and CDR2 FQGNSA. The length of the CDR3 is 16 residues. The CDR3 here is CASSLSPRRGYNEQFF. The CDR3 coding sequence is TGTGCCAGCAGCTTATCCCCCCGTCGGGGCTACAATGAGCAGTTCTTC. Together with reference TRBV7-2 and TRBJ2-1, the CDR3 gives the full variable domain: GAGVSQSPSNKVTEKGKDVELRCDPISGHTALYWYRQSLGQGLEFLIYFQGNSAPDKSGLPSDRFSAERTGGSVSTLTIQRTQQEDSAVYLCASSLSPRRGYNEQFFGPGTRLTVL.

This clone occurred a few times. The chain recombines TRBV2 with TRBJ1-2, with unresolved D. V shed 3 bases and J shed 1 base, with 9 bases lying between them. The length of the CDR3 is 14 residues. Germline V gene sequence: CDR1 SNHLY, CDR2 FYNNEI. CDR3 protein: CASSDGGFNYGYTF. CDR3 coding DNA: TGTGCCAGCAGTGATGGAGGATTTAACTATGGCTACACCTTC.

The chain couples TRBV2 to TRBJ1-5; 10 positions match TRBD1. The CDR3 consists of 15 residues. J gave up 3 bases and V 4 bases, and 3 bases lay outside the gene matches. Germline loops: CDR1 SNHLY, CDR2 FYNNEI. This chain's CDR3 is CASSATGGVNQPQHF. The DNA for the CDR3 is TGTGCCAGCAGTGCGACAGGGGGCGTCAATCAGCCCCAGCATTTT.

The CDR3 nucleotides are TGTGCCAGCAGGCGGGGACAGGGGGCTTACACCGGGGAGCTGTTTTTT. Amino acids: CASRRGQGAYTGELFF. The chain joins TRBV5-4 to TRBJ2-2; 12 bases fit TRBD1. V lost 5 bases to trimming and J lost 3 bases; unmatched junction nucleotides: 5. This CDR3 spans 16 amino acids. The germline CDR1 and CDR2 sequences are SGHNT and YYREEE (reference sequence).

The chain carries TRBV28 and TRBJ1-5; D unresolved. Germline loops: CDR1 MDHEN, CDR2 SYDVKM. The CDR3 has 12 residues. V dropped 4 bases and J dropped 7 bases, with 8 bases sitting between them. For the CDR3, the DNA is TGTGCCAGCAGTTATACGGGGCAGCCCCAGCATTTT. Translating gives CASSYTGQPQHF.

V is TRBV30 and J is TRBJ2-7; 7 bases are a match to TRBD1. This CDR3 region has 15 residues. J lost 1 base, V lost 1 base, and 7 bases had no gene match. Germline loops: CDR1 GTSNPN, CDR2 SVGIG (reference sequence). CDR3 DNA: TGTGCCTGGAGTGCAAACAGGGGAATTTCCTACGAGCAGTACTTC. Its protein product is CAWSANRGISYEQYF.

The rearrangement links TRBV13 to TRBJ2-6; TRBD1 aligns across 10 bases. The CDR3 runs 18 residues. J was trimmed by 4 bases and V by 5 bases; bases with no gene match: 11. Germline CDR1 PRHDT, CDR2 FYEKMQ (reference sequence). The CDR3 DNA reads TGTGCCAGCAGCCCCGTCCCGGGACAGGGGAACGGGGCCAACGTCCTGACTTTC. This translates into CASSPVPGQGNGANVLTF.

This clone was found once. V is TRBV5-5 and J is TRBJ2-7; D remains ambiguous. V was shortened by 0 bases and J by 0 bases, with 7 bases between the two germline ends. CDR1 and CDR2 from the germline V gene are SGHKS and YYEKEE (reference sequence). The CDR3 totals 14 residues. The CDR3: CASSLAPLSYEQYF. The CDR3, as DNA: TGTGCCAGCAGCTTGGCCCCACTCTCCTACGAGCAGTACTTC. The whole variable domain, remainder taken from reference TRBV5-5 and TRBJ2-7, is DAGVTQSPTHLIKTRGQQVTLRCSPISGHKSVSWYQQVLGQGPQFIFQYYEKEERGRGNFPDRFSARQFPNYSSELNVNALLLGDSALYLCASSLAPLSYEQYFGPGTRLTVT.